This T cell receptor beta chain is from a study of shared clonotypes between healthy human individuals. CDR3 length: 15 amino acids. The method was immunoSEQ multiplex PCR; TCRdb's version includes in-frame clones alone and lacks a portion of them. This table holds about 2 million clones, just under 95% found once. Cells designated naive CD8 were CD45RO-negative and were positively selected for CCR7, with terminally differentiated effector memory CD45RA+ cells excluded. Sequencing was performed on naive CD8+ T cells sorted from blood. This TCR was sampled from a man aged 18-30 years in good health. The J gene is TRBJ1-5, the V gene TRBV21-1; the D call TRBD1 from the table was never checked on the DNA. TRBV21-1 is flagged as a pseudogene. The CDR3 DNA sequence: TGTGCCAGCAGCATCCGGGACAGGGGAGGTCAGCCCCAGCATTTT. It encodes CASSIRDRGGQPQHF.